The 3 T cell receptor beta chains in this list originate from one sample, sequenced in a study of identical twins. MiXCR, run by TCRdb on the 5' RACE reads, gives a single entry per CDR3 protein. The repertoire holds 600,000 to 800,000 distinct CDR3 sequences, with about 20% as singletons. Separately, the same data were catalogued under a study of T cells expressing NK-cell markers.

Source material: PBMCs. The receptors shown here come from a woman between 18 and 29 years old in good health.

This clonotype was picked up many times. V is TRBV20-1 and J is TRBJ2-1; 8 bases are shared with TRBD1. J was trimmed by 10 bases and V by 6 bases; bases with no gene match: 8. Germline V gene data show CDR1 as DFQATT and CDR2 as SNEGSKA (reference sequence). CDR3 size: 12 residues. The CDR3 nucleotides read TGCAGTGCCGTGGACAGGGTAGGCGAGCAGTTCTTC. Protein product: CSAVDRVGEQFF.

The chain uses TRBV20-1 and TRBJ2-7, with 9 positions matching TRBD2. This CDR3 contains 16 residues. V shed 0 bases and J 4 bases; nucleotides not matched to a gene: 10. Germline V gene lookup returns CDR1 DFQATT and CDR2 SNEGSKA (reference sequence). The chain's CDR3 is CSAREIGTSISYEQYF. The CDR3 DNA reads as TGCAGTGCTAGAGAAATAGGGACTAGCATTTCGTACGAGCAGTACTTC.

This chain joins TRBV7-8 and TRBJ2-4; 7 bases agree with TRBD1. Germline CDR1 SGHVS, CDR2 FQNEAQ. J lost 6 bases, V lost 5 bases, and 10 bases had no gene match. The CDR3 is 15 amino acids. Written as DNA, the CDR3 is TGTGCCAGCAGCCCCACCCGGGACAGCCGAAACATTCAGTACTTC. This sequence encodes CASSPTRDSRNIQYF.